One sample yielded the 27 T cell receptor beta chains listed below, sequenced in a study of T cell responses to AZD1222 COVID-19 vaccine. TCRdb's table, derived via immunoSEQ multiplex PCR, lists solely in-frame clones and lacks some. This repertoire includes over 120,000 clones. The specimen sequenced was peripheral blood. The receptors originated from an adult in good health.

The chain employs TRBV10-3 and TRBJ2-7; the D gene is possibly TRBD2 (7 bases). The CDR3 totals 13 residues. Trimming removed 4 bases from V and 5 bases from J, with 12 bases in between. CDR1 is ENHRY and CDR2 is SYGVKD in the germline V gene. DNA for the CDR3: TGTGCCATCAGTGTATGGGGGGGCGACGAGCAGTACTTC. Encoded protein: CAISVWGGDEQYF.

The rearrangement links TRBV6-6 to TRBJ1-6; no definite D call. Trimming stripped 8 bases from V and 0 bases from J, with 8 bases between. The CDR3 is 14 residues long. Germline V lookup: CDR1 MNHNY, CDR2 SVGAGI (reference sequence). The CDR3 DNA is TGTGCCAGCGCCCTTAACTCCTATAATTCACCCCTCCACTTT. Translation: CASALNSYNSPLHF.

The V gene is TRBV28, the J gene TRBJ1-1, with D uncertain. The CDR3 spans 11 residues. Trimming left V 3 bases short and J 3 bases short, with 2 bases between. Germline lookup yields CDR1 MDHEN and CDR2 SYDVKM. In DNA form, the CDR3 reads TGTGCCAGCAGTTTTCACACTGAAGCTTTCTTT. It codes for CASSFHTEAFF.

The chain recombines TRBV27 with TRBJ2-3; D unclear. The CDR3 covers 16 residues. Trimming pared 6 bases from V and 5 bases from J, leaving 21 bases between. Germline V gene lookup returns CDR1 MNHEY and CDR2 SMNVEV (reference sequence). CDR3 sequence reads: CASRLTPGPLRDTQYF. The CDR3 bases are TGTGCCAGCAGACTTACGCCCGGGCCCCTGCGAGATACGCAGTATTTT.

The chain links TRBV7-3 to TRBJ2-2; weak D call: TRBD2 (6 bases). The V gene's germline CDR1 is SGHTA and CDR2 FQGTGA. This CDR3 has 15 amino acids. The V and J ends lost 1 base and 4 bases respectively, with 10 bases between them. The CDR3: CASSLSGATTGELFF. The DNA of the CDR3 is TGTGCCAGCAGCTTAAGCGGGGCGACCACCGGGGAGCTGTTTTTT. Combining the CDR3 with reference TRBV7-3 and TRBJ2-2 gives the whole variable domain GAGVSQTPSNKVTEKGKYVELRCDPISGHTALYWYRQSLGQGPEFLIYFQGTGAADDSGLPNDRFFAVRPEGSVSTLKIQRTERGDSAVYLCASSLSGATTGELFFGEGSRLTVL.

The J gene is TRBJ2-3, the V gene TRBV2, with TRBD1 identical over 7 bases. The CDR3 sequence is 14 residues long. The V and J ends lost 5 bases and 5 bases, in that order; junction bases with no gene match: 7. The germline CDR1 and CDR2 sequences are SNHLY and FYNNEI. The CDR3 is CASSFQGVGDTQYF. CDR3 nucleotide sequence: TGTGCCAGCAGTTTTCAGGGGGTTGGAGATACGCAGTATTTT.

The rearrangement joins TRBV5-4 to TRBJ2-3; D not certain. The CDR3 spans 13 residues. The germline V and J ends were trimmed by 1 base and 8 bases, with 11 bases remaining between them. Germline CDR1 SGHNT, CDR2 YYREEE (reference sequence). DNA for the CDR3: TGTGCCAGCAGCTTGAAAGGGAAGGGTACGCAGTATTTT. This translates into CASSLKGKGTQYF.

The chain employs TRBV6-5 and TRBJ1-1; 7 bases are a match to TRBD1. V trimming: 6 bases; J trimming: 6 bases; junction bases outside the gene matches: 10. The germline CDR1 and CDR2 sequences are MNHEY and SVGAGI. The CDR3 sequence is 14 residues long. CDR3 coding DNA: TGTGCCAGCAGGGGGACAGTTTCTCAGTCTGAAGCTTTCTTT. This encodes CASRGTVSQSEAFF.

The chain combines TRBV2 with TRBJ1-4; D gene ambiguous. The CDR3 contains 13 residues. Germline V lookup: CDR1 SNHLY, CDR2 FYNNEI. Trimming took off 8 bases at V and 4 bases at J, with 11 bases between the two ends. The CDR3 DNA is TGTGCCAGCCTAGGGTCTTATAATGAAAAACTGTTTTTT. Translation: CASLGSYNEKLFF.

CDR3 sequence reads: CASSVDRLYGYTF. CDR3 DNA: TGTGCCAGTAGTGTCGACAGACTCTATGGCTACACCTTC. The chain recombines TRBV19 with TRBJ1-2, with TRBD1 as a possible D gene (5 bases). Looked up from germline, CDR1 is LNHDA and CDR2 is SQIVND (reference sequence). The V end was cut by 5 bases, the J end by 4 bases, with 11 bases between. The CDR3 runs 13 residues.

V usage is TRBV5-1 and J usage is TRBJ1-4; D gene uncertain. Between the trimmed V and J ends, which lost 7 bases and 0 bases, there was a span of 16 bases. Per the germline V gene, CDR1 is SGHRS and CDR2 is YFSETQ. This CDR3 spans 16 amino acids. CDR3 protein: CASCIGVFATNEKLFF. The DNA for the CDR3 is TGCGCCAGCTGTATCGGGGTTTTTGCAACTAATGAAAAACTGTTTTTT.

The chain has TRBV19 and TRBJ1-1; the D is unclear. The CDR3 covers 13 residues. CDR1 is LNHDA and CDR2 is SQIVND in the germline V gene (reference sequence). Trimming shortened V by 3 bases and J by 0 bases, and 5 bases separated the two germline ends. DNA for the CDR3: TGTGCCAGTAGTATCTTAGTGAACACTGAAGCTTTCTTT. Translation: CASSILVNTEAFF.

J is TRBJ2-3 and V is TRBV7-9; 13 nucleotides align to TRBD2. CDR1 is SEHNR, CDR2 FQNEAQ, per germline (reference sequence). V shed 6 bases and J 6 bases; nucleotides not matched to a gene: 9. This CDR3 has 16 residues. The CDR3 bases are TGTGCCAGCAGAAGGACTAGCGGGGGCCCTCGGGATACGCAGTATTTT. Translated: CASRRTSGGPRDTQYF.

The J gene is TRBJ1-5, the V gene TRBV30; TRBD1 agrees at 9 bases. V was pared by 3 bases and J by 5 bases, with 14 bases of the junction left unmatched. Germline-derived CDR1 and CDR2 are GTSNPN and SVGIG (reference sequence). The CDR3 sequence is 17 residues long. The CDR3 DNA reads TGTGCCTGGAGCGTTCGTACAGGGGGCCTGCTGGATCAGCCCCAGCATTTT. Encoded protein: CAWSVRTGGLLDQPQHF.

The V call is TRBV9, the J call TRBJ1-1; possibly TRBD1 for D (5 bases). Germline CDR1 and CDR2: SGDLS and YYNGEE. Between the trimmed V and J ends, which lost 3 bases and 0 bases, there was a span of 15 bases. This CDR3 spans 16 amino acids. CDR3: CASSAPPGGMNTEAFF. The CDR3 region has the DNA TGTGCCAGCAGCGCTCCGCCCGGGGGTATGAACACTGAAGCTTTCTTT.

The rearrangement links TRBV24-1 to TRBJ1-2; a possible D gene is TRBD1 (6 bases). V shed 3 bases and J shed 8 bases, with 21 bases lying between them. The V gene's germline CDR1 is KGHDR and CDR2 SFDVKD. The CDR3 consists of 16 residues. This CDR3 is CATSDAPDHRADGYTF. The CDR3 nucleotides read TGTGCCACCAGTGATGCCCCCGATCACAGGGCGGACGGCTACACCTTC.

The rearrangement joins TRBV30 to TRBJ2-5; D could derive from TRBD1 or TRBD2 (5 bases each). Trimming took 0 bases from V and 7 from J, leaving 15 bases between them. This CDR3 spans 14 amino acids. From germline, CDR1 is GTSNPN and CDR2 SVGIG (reference sequence). The chain's CDR3 is CAWSVVTARGTQYF. As DNA, the CDR3 is TGTGCCTGGAGTGTAGTGACAGCCCGGGGGACCCAGTACTTC.

The chain has TRBV6-5 and TRBJ1-1, with D possibly matching TRBD1 (6 bases). The CDR3 has 15 residues. Trimming removed 7 bases from V and 5 bases from J, with 20 bases in between. Germline lookup yields CDR1 MNHEY and CDR2 SVGAGI. CDR3 nucleotides: TGTGCCAGCAAGCACCCTGGGCAGGGGTCAACTGAAGCTTTCTTT. This codes for CASKHPGQGSTEAFF.

V and J are TRBV5-6 and TRBJ2-2, with a tentative D call TRBD1 (6 bases). There are 18 residues in the CDR3. V was shortened by 9 bases and J by 0 bases, with 24 bases between the two germline ends. In germline, CDR1 is SGHDT, CDR2 YYEEEE. The CDR3 DNA reads as TGTGCCACCACCCGCCGAGGACAGATCGACGCGAACACCGGGGAGCTGTTTTTT. It is translated as CATTRRGQIDANTGELFF.

J is TRBJ1-2 and V is TRBV28; TRBD1 is a possible D gene (6 bases). Deletions cut 8 bases from V and 1 base from J, with 11 bases between. This CDR3 contains 13 residues. The germline CDR1 and CDR2 sequences are MDHEN and SYDVKM. CDR3 protein: CASATGHNYGYTF. Written as DNA, the CDR3 is TGTGCCAGCGCGACAGGCCATAACTATGGCTACACCTTC.

This chain links TRBV6-2 or TRBV6-3 with TRBJ2-4, with 16 positions matching TRBD2. Trimming removed 7 bases from V and 0 bases from J; junction bases left unmatched: 9. The CDR3 spans 19 residues. CDR1 MNHEY and CDR2 SVGEGT come from the germline V gene. The DNA for the CDR3 is TGTGCCAGCACCCCGGGACTAGCGGGGGGGCTTGGAGCCAAAAACATTCAGTACTTC. Translating it yields CASTPGLAGGLGAKNIQYF.

V is TRBV12-3 or TRBV12-4 and J is TRBJ2-1; possibly TRBD2 for D (5 bases). Trimming left V 8 bases short and J 2 bases short, with 7 bases between. This CDR3 contains 12 residues. CDR3 DNA: TGTGCCAGCCGGGAAGCCTACAATGAGCAGTTCTTC. Encoded protein: CASREAYNEQFF.

The chain employs TRBV18 and TRBJ2-5, with TRBD1 as a possible D gene (5 bases). Germline-derived CDR1 and CDR2 are KGHSH and LQKENI. The CDR3 consists of 13 residues. Trimming cost V 0 bases and J 7 bases, with 9 bases left between them. In DNA, the CDR3 is TGTGCCAGCTCACCACCGACAGAAGGGACCCAGTACTTC. Amino acids: CASSPPTEGTQYF.

The genes are TRBV9 and TRBJ2-1; 8 nucleotides align to TRBD2. The CDR3 has 18 amino acids. Germline CDR1 reads SGDLS; CDR2 reads YYNGEE. The junction had 18 bases not matched to a gene; V was cut back by 4 bases and J by 6 bases. The DNA of the CDR3 is TGTGCCAGCAGCTTCAACCTCGGAGTAGCGGGGTATCGCAATGAGCAGTTCTTC. It is translated as CASSFNLGVAGYRNEQFF. Full variable domain (outside the CDR3, taken from reference TRBV9 and TRBJ2-1): DSGVTQTPKHLITATGQRVTLRCSPRSGDLSVYWYQQSLDQGLQFLIQYYNGEERAKGNILERFSAQQFPDLHSELNLSSLELGDSALYFCASSFNLGVAGYRNEQFFGPGTRLTVL.

The chain links TRBV7-9 to TRBJ1-3; D is ambiguous. This CDR3 is 14 amino acids long. Looked up from germline, CDR1 is SEHNR and CDR2 is FQNEAQ (reference sequence). V gave up 0 bases and J gave up 4 bases, with 7 bases separating them. The CDR3 here is CASSLAGGGNTIYF. DNA of the CDR3: TGTGCCAGCAGCTTAGCGGGAGGAGGAAACACCATATATTTT.

The V and J genes are TRBV30 and TRBJ2-2; D tentatively reads TRBD1 or TRBD2 (5 bases each). The CDR3 loop spans 14 amino acids. Germline lookup yields CDR1 GTSNPN and CDR2 SVGIG (reference sequence). The V gene lost 3 bases and the J gene lost 3 bases, with 11 bases spanning the gap. CDR3 protein: CAWRATGHTGELFF. DNA for the CDR3: TGTGCCTGGAGGGCTACGGGGCACACCGGGGAGCTGTTTTTT.

The chain carries TRBV19 and TRBJ2-7; the D gene is possibly TRBD1 (5 bases). V lost 6 bases to trimming and J lost 2 bases, with 11 bases between them. The CDR3 sequence is 13 residues long. The germline gives CDR1 LNHDA, CDR2 SQIVND (reference sequence). CDR3 residues: CASRMAGTYEQYF. CDR3 bases: TGTGCCAGTAGAATGGCAGGGACCTACGAGCAGTACTTC.